What follows are 14 T cell receptor beta chains derived from one specimen sequenced in a study of blood T cell repertoires in COVID-19. Measured with immunoSEQ multiplex PCR; TCRdb has only the in-frame clones, and not every one. This sample has around 200,000 clones, with around 85% found just once. Sequencing was performed on peripheral blood. Every receptor here comes from a man aged 25-45 years with acute or convalescent COVID-19.

This clone was found a few times. J is TRBJ2-3 and V is TRBV7-8, with D possibly matching TRBD2 (5 bases). Germline CDR1 and CDR2: SGHVS and FQNEAQ. The CDR3 sequence is 16 residues long. V gave up 5 bases and J gave up 4 bases, with 19 bases separating them. The CDR3 sequence: CASSARDGFVADTQYF. The CDR3 nucleotides read TGTGCCAGCAGCGCCCGGGATGGTTTTGTCGCAGATACGCAGTATTTT.

The genes are TRBV6-6 and TRBJ2-7, with D tentatively TRBD2 (6 bases). From germline, CDR1 is MNHNY and CDR2 SVGAGI (reference sequence). V was clipped by 2 bases and J by 3 bases, with 11 bases between them. The CDR3 consists of 14 residues. In DNA, the CDR3 is TGTGCCAGCAGTTACGACGGGACTCGCTACGAGCAGTACTTC. Its protein is CASSYDGTRYEQYF.

This chain links TRBV4-1 with TRBJ1-4; 7 bases are shared with TRBD1. The CDR3 is 15 amino acids. V gave up 5 bases and J gave up 0 bases; unmatched junction bases: 3. The germline V gene has CDR1 MGHRA and CDR2 YSYEKL. The CDR3 region has the DNA TGCGCCAGCAGCAGGGGGCACACAACTAATGAAAAACTGTTTTTT. Residues: CASSRGHTTNEKLFF.

This clone was observed a single time. This rearrangement joins TRBV7-9 to TRBJ2-3; TRBD2 aligns across 7 bases. The V gene end was trimmed by 5 bases and the J gene end by 6 bases; junction bases not matched to a gene: 11. Germline V gene sequence: CDR1 SEHNR, CDR2 FQNEAQ (reference sequence). The CDR3 consists of 15 residues. CDR3 in DNA: TGTGCCAGCAGCCCCCGACTAGCCAACAGGGATACGCAGTATTTT. This codes for CASSPRLANRDTQYF.

V is TRBV2 and J is TRBJ2-7, with D possibly TRBD2 on 5 matching bases. Germline V CDR1 and CDR2: SNHLY, FYNNEI. The CDR3 covers 13 residues. The V end was cut by 8 bases, the J end by 2 bases, with 13 bases between. This CDR3 is CASVEGWTYEQYF. The CDR3 DNA is TGTGCCAGCGTTGAGGGCTGGACCTACGAGCAGTACTTC.

The sample holds one count of this clone. The chain is built from TRBV30 and TRBJ2-4, with 8 positions matching TRBD1. This CDR3 comprises 14 residues. After removal of 3 bases from V and 7 bases from J, the junction contained 8 bases not matched to a gene. The germline CDR1 and CDR2 sequences are GTSNPN and SVGIG (reference sequence). CDR3 sequence: CAWRRTGWGNIQYF. In DNA form, the CDR3 reads TGTGCCTGGAGGAGGACAGGGTGGGGGAACATTCAGTACTTC.

This clone was counted a single time. The chain uses TRBV7-8 and TRBJ2-4; maybe TRBD2 (6 bases). Trimming cost V 5 bases and J 9 bases, with 14 bases left between them. Per germline, CDR1 SGHVS and CDR2 FQNEAQ. The CDR3 is 13 residues long. The CDR3 loop reads CASSLLAGGIQYF. CDR3 DNA: TGTGCCAGCAGCCTACTAGCCGGTGGCATTCAGTACTTC. Supplemented by reference TRBV7-8 and TRBJ2-4, the full variable domain reads GAGVSQSPRYKVAKRGQDVALRCDPISGHVSLFWYQQALGQGPEFLTYFQNEAQLDKSGLPSDRFFAERPEGSVSTLKIQRTQQEDSAVYLCASSLLAGGIQYFGAGTRLSVL.

This chain joins TRBV28 and TRBJ2-7, with 8 bases aligning to TRBD1. The germline gives CDR1 MDHEN, CDR2 SYDVKM. The CDR3 totals 16 residues. The junction had 15 bases not matched to a gene; V was cut back by 5 bases and J by 6 bases. The CDR3 loop is CASSIISGGLVFEQYF. The CDR3 DNA follows: TGTGCCAGCAGTATAATCTCAGGGGGCTTGGTGTTCGAGCAGTACTTC.

V gene TRBV7-9 combines with J gene TRBJ1-2; 8 bases map to TRBD1. This CDR3 is built from 12 residues. The germline gives CDR1 SEHNR, CDR2 FQNEAQ (reference sequence). The CDR3: CVQGAVGGGYTF. The CDR3 DNA sequence: TGTGTCCAGGGGGCGGTCGGAGGTGGCTACACCTTC.

This clone appeared a single time. V usage is TRBV4-2 and J usage is TRBJ1-1, with a possible D match to TRBD1 (5 bases). CDR1 is LGHNA, CDR2 YNFKEQ, per germline. The CDR3 is 15 amino acids. Trimming removed 0 bases from V and 3 bases from J, with 11 bases in between. The CDR3 DNA follows: TGTGCCAGCAGCCAAGATGGCCGGGGGGACACTGAAGCTTTCTTT. Translated, it gives CASSQDGRGDTEAFF.

This clone was recorded once. The V call is TRBV7-2, the J call TRBJ2-1, with 11 bases identical to TRBD2. In germline, CDR1 is SGHTA, CDR2 FQGNSA. There are 18 residues in the CDR3. Losses at the gene ends were 3 bases for V and 0 bases for J; bases not matched to a gene: 7. CDR3 nucleotide sequence: TGTGCCAGCAGCTTCGGGTCCACTAGCGGGGGCTCCTACAATGAGCAGTTCTTC. This encodes CASSFGSTSGGSYNEQFF.

Notes on this clone: This same CDR3 is encoded by further DNA sequences in the sample. The chain combines TRBV7-9 with TRBJ1-5; 7 nucleotides agree with TRBD1. V trimming: 5 bases; J trimming: 1 base; junction bases outside the gene matches: 2. This CDR3 region has 14 residues. From germline, CDR1 is SEHNR and CDR2 FQNEAQ (reference sequence). DNA of the CDR3: TGTGCCAGCAGCCTACAGGGGAGCAATCAGCCCCAGCATTTT. It is translated as CASSLQGSNQPQHF.

CDR3 protein: CASSVVALRGEQFF. CDR3 nucleotides: TGTGCCAGCAGCGTAGTAGCGTTGCGTGGTGAGCAGTTCTTC. The chain employs TRBV9 and TRBJ2-1, with D tentatively TRBD2 (5 bases). Trimming took off 0 bases at V and 9 bases at J, with 13 bases between the two ends. The CDR3 is 14 residues long. Germline V gene sequence: CDR1 SGDLS, CDR2 YYNGEE.

The chain is built from TRBV6-5 and TRBJ1-6; 8 bases are a match to TRBD1. The germline gives CDR1 MNHEY, CDR2 SVGAGI. The CDR3 length is 14 residues. J gave up 8 bases and V 6 bases, and 6 bases lay outside the gene matches. The DNA for the CDR3 is TGTGCCAGCAGCCGACAGGGGTCCTATTCACCCCTCCACTTT. It codes for CASSRQGSYSPLHF.